This TCR beta chain was documented in a study of T cells in Graves' hyperthyroidism and ophthalmopathy. This clonotype appeared many times. Using RNA transcripts as the source, TCR beta CDR3 regions were amplified. The HTBI primer set served for first-round RT-PCR of the TCR CDR3. TCRdb re-called the multiplex PCR reads through MiXCR, storing one row per CDR3 protein. The sample includes about 620,000 distinct CDR3 sequences, 15% to 20% of them seen just once. The CDR3 runs to 14 residues. With 3 bases removed from V and 4 bases from J, the gap between germline ends came to 12 bases. Germline CDR1 is MGHRA and CDR2 is YSYEKL.

Sequences were obtained from blood. This sequence was found in a woman aged 25 to 39 with Graves' hyperthyroidism. This chain joins TRBV4-1 and TRBJ1-1; D is possibly TRBD1 (5 bases). This chain's CDR3 is CASSQWGDGTEAFF. The CDR3 bases are TGCGCCAGCAGCCAGTGGGGGGATGGCACTGAAGCTTTCTTT.